Detailed here is one TCR beta chain. The antigen remains unidentified. Trimming took off 1 base at V and 5 bases at J, with 16 bases between the two ends. This CDR3 spans 16 amino acids. Germline V lookup: CDR1 LGHNA, CDR2 YNFKEQ. Sequencing was at deep level. The authors split each subset's genomic DNA evenly across several immunoSEQ plates. Libraries were prepared by immunoSEQ multiplex PCR; TCRdb keeps only in-frame clonotypes and omits some of them. The sample shows hundreds of thousands of clones, 73% of them seen only once. This sample is drawn from a study of shared clonotypes between healthy human individuals. Whole-study findings and limits: Specimens sampled were limited to blood, with tissue repertoires likely differing.

The rearrangement links TRBV4-2 to TRBJ2-3; D may be TRBD2 (6 bases). This receptor was identified in a woman between 25 and 40 years old in good health. The sequenced sample consisted of memory CD4+ T cells sorted from blood. Subset specified: CD45RA-negative fraction. The CDR3, as DNA: TGTGCCAGCAGCCAAGGGGGTACGGGGGAGGAAGATACGCAGTATTTT. Residues: CASSQGGTGEEDTQYF.